This TCR beta chain was observed in a study of shared clonotypes between healthy human individuals. Some clones are missing from TCRdb's copy, which holds only in-frame ones; the method was immunoSEQ multiplex PCR. The sample lists some 660,000 clones; around 73% were seen once. The V end was cut by 0 bases, the J end by 0 bases, with 16 bases between. The length of the CDR3 is 18 residues. The sample holds a few counts of this clone. The chain combines TRBV23-1 with TRBJ2-3; weak D call: TRBD1 (6 bases). TRBV23-1 is placed among ORFs of uncertain function. The sequenced sample consisted of memory CD4+ T cells sorted from blood. This sample's subset: CD45RA-negative fraction. The sequence was collected from a woman aged 25 to 39 in good health. The CDR3 DNA is TGCGCCAGCAGTCAATCGGGGGCAATGGTATCTAGCACAGATACGCAGTATTTT. It specifies CASSQSGAMVSSTDTQYF.